The next 17 T cell receptor beta chains were all read from a single sample in a study of Ad26.COV2.S vaccination and SARS-CoV-2 variants. The sample's treatment: roughly 18 received Ad26.COV2.S at low or high dose, single or two shots; a few received placebo; per-sample allocation not given. All samples were drawn on day 63, counting from the first vaccine or placebo injection. Sequencing was performed with immunoSEQ multiplex PCR; in TCRdb, only in-frame clones are kept and a portion is missing. The sample holds some 250,000 clones, approximately 88% seen once. The source material was peripheral blood, sampled in a trial of Ad26.COV2.S vaccine versus placebo. The receptors come from a person aged 18-65 years who received the Ad26.COV2.S COVID-19 vaccine or a placebo.

The V and J genes are TRBV28 and TRBJ1-5; TRBD1 agrees at 7 bases. The germline V gene encodes CDR1 MDHEN and CDR2 SYDVKM. Trimming removed 6 bases from V and 3 bases from J; junction bases left unmatched: 5. This CDR3 contains 14 residues. CDR3 protein: CASSTTGLNQPQHF. The CDR3 DNA follows: TGTGCCAGCAGCACGACAGGGCTCAATCAGCCCCAGCATTTT.

The CDR3 DNA reads as TGTGCCAGTAGTATAGGAGGACAGCCACCCTACAATGAGCAGTTCTTC. Its protein product is CASSIGGQPPYNEQFF. The chain has TRBV19 and TRBJ2-1; possible D gene TRBD1, 6 bases. Germline CDR1 is LNHDA and CDR2 is SQIVND (reference sequence). This CDR3 region has 16 residues. The V end lost 1 base, the J end lost 2 bases, and 12 bases lay between the germline ends.

The rearrangement uses TRBV28 and TRBJ2-3; no clear D. The V end lost 6 bases, the J end lost 5 bases, and 12 bases lay between the germline ends. Germline V CDR1 and CDR2: MDHEN, SYDVKM. This CDR3 is 13 amino acids long. The CDR3 region has the DNA TGTGCCAGCAGCTTAGAGACGATAGATACGCAGTATTTT. This gives the protein CASSLETIDTQYF.

The V gene is TRBV5-5, the J gene TRBJ1-1, with a tentative D call TRBD1 (5 bases). The germline V gene encodes CDR1 SGHKS and CDR2 YYEKEE (reference sequence). This CDR3 has 13 residues. Trimming took 1 base from V and 5 from J, leaving 9 bases between them. The CDR3 spells CASSLTGPTEAFF. The CDR3 region has the DNA TGTGCCAGCAGCTTGACGGGGCCTACTGAAGCTTTCTTT.

This chain connects TRBV9 to TRBJ2-6; maybe TRBD2 (5 bases). The CDR3 sequence is 17 residues long. From germline, CDR1 is SGDLS and CDR2 YYNGEE. V gave up 1 base and J gave up 0 bases, with 11 bases separating them. DNA of the CDR3: TGTGCCAGCAGCGTATACAGCGGTAGCTCTGGGGCCAACGTCCTGACTTTC. As protein: CASSVYSGSSGANVLTF.

The gene calls are TRBV28 and TRBJ2-7; D assignment may be TRBD1 or TRBD2 (5 bases each). Germline assignment: CDR1 MDHEN and CDR2 SYDVKM. CDR3 length: 14 residues. The V and J ends lost 0 bases and 2 bases respectively, with 8 bases between them. CDR3 sequence: CASSLWPGPYEQYF. The CDR3, as DNA: TGTGCCAGCAGTTTATGGCCGGGACCCTACGAGCAGTACTTC.

The genes are TRBV15 and TRBJ2-7; D possibly uses TRBD1 or TRBD2 (6 bases each). The germline gives CDR1 LNHNV, CDR2 YYDKDF (reference sequence). This CDR3 has 15 amino acids. Trimming took off 0 bases at V and 0 bases at J, with 9 bases between the two ends. The CDR3 here is CATSREGGYSYEQYF. CDR3 DNA: TGTGCCACCAGCAGAGAGGGGGGCTACTCCTACGAGCAGTACTTC.

The gene calls are TRBV27 and TRBJ1-5; D unclear. V was shortened by 1 base and J by 9 bases, with 13 bases between the two germline ends. The CDR3 covers 14 residues. Germline assignment: CDR1 MNHEY and CDR2 SMNVEV (reference sequence). CDR3 nucleotides: TGTGCCAGCAGTTTATACGCGGCCGCAGGGCCCCAGCATTTT. Translating it yields CASSLYAAAGPQHF.

In its sample, this clone was seen once. The rearrangement joins TRBV28 to TRBJ2-7; 7 bases fit TRBD1. After removal of 7 bases from V and 5 bases from J, the junction contained 8 bases not matched to a gene. The length of the CDR3 is 13 residues. Germline V CDR1 and CDR2: MDHEN, SYDVKM. The CDR3 DNA reads as TGTGCCAGCATTGGAAACAGGGGCCACGAGCAGTACTTC. Its translation: CASIGNRGHEQYF.

This clone has only a few counts. The V and J genes are TRBV2 and TRBJ2-5, with 9 nucleotides matching TRBD2. V was clipped by 7 bases and J by 5 bases; unmatched bases: 8. Germline V gene sequence: CDR1 SNHLY, CDR2 FYNNEI. The CDR3 consists of 14 residues. For the CDR3, the DNA is TGTGCCAGCAAAAGGCGGGAGGGAGGGGAGACCCAGTACTTC. It yields the protein CASKRREGGETQYF.

In its sample, this clone was seen once. The chain carries TRBV28 and TRBJ1-1, with D perhaps matching TRBD1 (5 bases). V was clipped by 1 base and J by 3 bases, with 6 bases between them. The CDR3 is made up of 13 amino acids. CDR1 MDHEN and CDR2 SYDVKM come from the germline V gene. CDR3 nucleotides: TGTGCCAGCAGTTTATACAGGTACACTGAAGCTTTCTTT. Translation: CASSLYRYTEAFF.

V gene TRBV4-1 combines with J gene TRBJ2-5; TRBD2 matches 7 bases. CDR3 length: 16 amino acids. CDR1 and CDR2 from the germline V gene are MGHRA and YSYEKL. The ends lost 0 bases at V and 3 bases at J; junction bases unmatched: 7. CDR3 region: CASSQDVLAVKETQYF. The CDR3 DNA is TGCGCCAGCAGCCAAGATGTGCTAGCGGTCAAAGAGACCCAGTACTTC.

V is TRBV2 and J is TRBJ2-3; 7 nucleotides align to TRBD1. The CDR3 is 15 residues long. The V gene's germline CDR1 is SNHLY and CDR2 FYNNEI. V was clipped by 5 bases and J by 5 bases; unmatched bases: 10. The CDR3 coding sequence is TGTGCCAGCAGTCCCAATAAGGGGGCGGGAGATACGCAGTATTTT. As protein: CASSPNKGAGDTQYF.

This clone is a singleton in its sample. V usage is TRBV30 and J usage is TRBJ2-7; TRBD2 matches at 12 bases. This CDR3 is built from 15 residues. Germline V CDR1 and CDR2: GTSNPN, SVGIG (reference sequence). The V and J ends lost 0 bases and 5 bases, in that order; junction bases with no gene match: 5. CDR3 in amino acids: CAWSVRTSGINEQYF. The DNA of the CDR3 is TGTGCCTGGAGTGTAAGGACTAGCGGGATAAACGAGCAGTACTTC.

The chain is built from TRBV2 and TRBJ2-5; unclear D gene. CDR3 length equals 13 residues. Germline CDR1 reads SNHLY; CDR2 reads FYNNEI. Trimming took off 3 bases at V and 2 bases at J, with 7 bases between the two ends. The CDR3 spells CASSDWQQETQYF. The CDR3, as DNA: TGTGCCAGCAGTGACTGGCAGCAAGAGACCCAGTACTTC. Combining the CDR3 with reference TRBV2 and TRBJ2-5 gives the whole variable domain EPEVTQTPSHQVTQMGQEVILRCVPISNHLYFYWYRQILGQKVEFLVSFYNNEISEKSEIFDDQFSVERPDGSNFTLKIRSTKLEDSAMYFCASSDWQQETQYFGPGTRLLVL.

The chain uses TRBV13 and TRBJ2-7; D is perhaps TRBD1 (6 bases). CDR1 is PRHDT and CDR2 is FYEKMQ in the germline V gene (reference sequence). Trimming cost V 3 bases and J 3 bases, with 9 bases left between them. The CDR3 extends over 13 amino acids. CDR3 DNA: TGTGCCAGCAGCTTCGGACAGAACTACGAGCAGTACTTC. It translates to CASSFGQNYEQYF.

V usage is TRBV2 and J usage is TRBJ2-3; maybe TRBD1 (5 bases). This CDR3 has 13 amino acids. CDR1 is SNHLY, CDR2 FYNNEI, per germline. The V end lost 7 bases, the J end lost 4 bases, and 12 bases lay between the germline ends. This CDR3 reads CASTPLGADTQYF. The CDR3 region has the DNA TGTGCCAGCACGCCTTTAGGGGCAGATACGCAGTATTTT. Together with reference TRBV2 and TRBJ2-3, the CDR3 gives the full variable domain: EPEVTQTPSHQVTQMGQEVILRCVPISNHLYFYWYRQILGQKVEFLVSFYNNEISEKSEIFDDQFSVERPDGSNFTLKIRSTKLEDSAMYFCASTPLGADTQYFGPGTRLTVL.